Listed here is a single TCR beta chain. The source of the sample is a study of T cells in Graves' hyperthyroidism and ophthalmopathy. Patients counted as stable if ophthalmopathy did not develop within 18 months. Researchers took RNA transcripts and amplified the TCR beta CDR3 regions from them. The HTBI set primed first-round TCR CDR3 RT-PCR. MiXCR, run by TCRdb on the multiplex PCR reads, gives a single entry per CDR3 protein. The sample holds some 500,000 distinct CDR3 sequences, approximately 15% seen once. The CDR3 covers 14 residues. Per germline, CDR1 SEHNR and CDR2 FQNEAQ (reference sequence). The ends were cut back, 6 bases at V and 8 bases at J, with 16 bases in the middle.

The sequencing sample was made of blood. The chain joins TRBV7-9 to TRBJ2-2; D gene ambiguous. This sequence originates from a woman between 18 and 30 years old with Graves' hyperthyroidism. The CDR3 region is CASSPTERTGELFF. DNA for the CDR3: TGTGCCAGCAGTCCCACAGAACGGACGGGGGAGCTGTTTTTT. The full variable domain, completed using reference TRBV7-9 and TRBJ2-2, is DTGVSQNPRHKITKRGQNVTFRCDPISEHNRLYWYRQTLGQGPEFLTYFQNEAQLEKSRLLSDRFSAERPKGSFSTLEIQRTEQGDSAMYLCASSPTERTGELFFGEGSRLTVL.